The rows below give T cell receptor beta chains drawn from one sample of a study of blood T cells in healthy people across ages. TCRdb fed the 5' RACE reads into MiXCR, producing one record per CDR3 protein. The sample yields some 1.6 million distinct CDR3 sequences, around 35% seen once. Sequencing was carried out using blood. Receptors originate from a woman younger than 45 in good health. The conserved cysteine and the conserved F or W are not part of the CDR3 here. Size is omitted from some rows. Given values are once, few, many or a class for expanded clones.

clone size: NA
V gene: TRBV7-3
J gene: TRBJ2-3
CDR3 protein: ASSASLAASDTQY

clone size: NA
V gene: TRBV5-6
J gene: TRBJ2-5
CDR3 protein: ASSLAGQPQETQY

clone size: NA
V gene: TRBV4-1
J gene: TRBJ1-3
CDR3 protein: ASSHIRRVRGVSGNTIY

clone size: NA
V gene: TRBV29-1
J gene: TRBJ2-1
CDR3 protein: SVQLGGLAGDEQF

clone size: NA
V gene: TRBV14
J gene: NA
CDR3 protein: ASNPRLAGGGDETQY

clone size: NA
V gene: TRBV11-2
J gene: TRBJ2-7
CDR3 protein: ASSSYSGYEQY

clone size: few
V gene: TRBV6-6
J gene: TRBJ1-1
CDR3 protein: ASRRMNTEAF

clone size: NA
V gene: TRBV28
J gene: TRBJ2-7
CDR3 protein: ASSRGYGNSKSYEQY

clone size: NA
V gene: TRBV27
J gene: TRBJ1-2
CDR3 protein: ASSLSSLYGYT

clone size: few
V gene: TRBV9
J gene: TRBJ2-1
CDR3 protein: ASSVLASSYNEQF

clone size: NA
V gene: TRBV4-1
J gene: TRBJ2-3
CDR3 protein: ASSPARPGPQGTQY

clone size: NA
V gene: TRBV25-1
J gene: TRBJ1-2
CDR3 protein: ASRELDNYGYT

clone size: few
V gene: TRBV27
J gene: TRBJ2-1
CDR3 protein: ASSWASGDYNEQF

clone size: NA
V gene: TRBV20-1
J gene: TRBJ2-3
CDR3 protein: SAGRGGTDTQY

clone size: NA
V gene: TRBV20-1
J gene: TRBJ1-4
CDR3 protein: SARATLSSTNEKRF

clone size: few
V gene: TRBV5-1
J gene: NA
CDR3 protein: ASSPAGLARPRFYEQY

clone size: NA
V gene: TRBV15
J gene: TRBJ1-5
CDR3 protein: ATSKERRPQH

clone size: few
V gene: TRBV30
J gene: TRBJ2-3
CDR3 protein: AWSPAGGPYRTDTQY

clone size: few
V gene: TRBV12-3/TRBV12-4
J gene: TRBJ2-7
CDR3 protein: ASSFGWARRAYEQY

clone size: NA
V gene: TRBV27
J gene: TRBJ2-1
CDR3 protein: ASSLTSESSYNEQF

clone size: few
V gene: TRBV20-1
J gene: TRBJ1-1
CDR3 protein: SASRGAGWETNTEAF

clone size: few
V gene: TRBV5-1
J gene: TRBJ2-1
CDR3 protein: ASSLAFERVGNEQF

clone size: NA
V gene: TRBV11-3
J gene: TRBJ2-7
CDR3 protein: ASSLERRRQGGYEQY

clone size: NA
V gene: TRBV7-8
J gene: TRBJ1-4
CDR3 protein: ASSLIITGPEKLF

clone size: many
V gene: TRBV7-2
J gene: TRBJ1-2
CDR3 protein: ASRQTTYGYT

clone size: NA
V gene: TRBV20-1
J gene: TRBJ2-7
CDR3 protein: SARTSDSYEQY

clone size: few
V gene: TRBV27
J gene: TRBJ1-1
CDR3 protein: ASTQQGSRNTEAF

clone size: NA
V gene: TRBV25-1
J gene: TRBJ1-2
CDR3 protein: ASSERGTPIYGCT

clone size: NA
V gene: TRBV20-1
J gene: TRBJ1-1
CDR3 protein: SATRQGSDTEAF

clone size: NA
V gene: TRBV7-3
J gene: TRBJ2-2
CDR3 protein: ASSLDFRGLSNTGELF

clone size: NA
V gene: TRBV15
J gene: TRBJ2-5
CDR3 protein: ATSRDRTGRETQY

clone size: once
V gene: TRBV5-1
J gene: TRBJ2-5
CDR3 protein: ASGSTGTPKETRY

clone size: NA
V gene: TRBV21-1
J gene: TRBJ2-7
CDR3 protein: ASSKGTSPRGSYTYEQY

clone size: NA
V gene: TRBV20-1
J gene: TRBJ2-7
CDR3 protein: SGRLAEHYEQY

clone size: once
V gene: TRBV9
J gene: TRBJ2-5
CDR3 protein: ASSVEGTSAQETQY

clone size: NA
V gene: TRBV11-1
J gene: TRBJ2-7
CDR3 protein: ASSLGASSRVYEQY

clone size: few
V gene: TRBV12-3/TRBV12-4
J gene: TRBJ2-7
CDR3 protein: ASSLQSPGGTYEQY

clone size: many
V gene: TRBV5-1
J gene: TRBJ2-7
CDR3 protein: ASSLELGSAYEQY

clone size: NA
V gene: TRBV6-1
J gene: TRBJ2-1
CDR3 protein: ASSPRVGASYNEQF

clone size: NA
V gene: TRBV6-1
J gene: TRBJ2-7
CDR3 protein: ASLTGTSYEQY

clone size: NA
V gene: TRBV30
J gene: TRBJ1-1
CDR3 protein: ARRAGSEAF